The present TCR beta chain was sequenced within a study of human T cells and chemical hapten exposure. In the study overall: All patients underwent weekly scalp dosing with diphenylcyclopropenone for the full approximately 25-week study. DPC 0.01% went on the upper back by patch test, with reading at 6 days. General observations from the study: Those TCRs sitting above 1 in 1000 frequency stayed the same with DPC sensitization.

Time point indicated: patch test 3, about 24 weeks after DPC sensitization. As for treatment: therapeutic diphenylcyclopropenone sensitization with weekly scalp DPC. In the original analysis: Per sample, the median was around 100,000 TCRs, with values from around 25,000 to 690,000. TCRdb reprocessed the RACE reads via MiXCR and lists one record per CDR3 protein. The V and J calls and clone size come from TCRdb's table, not from the authors' own analysis. This sample has 90,000 to 140,000 distinct CDR3 sequences, with 30% to 35% found just once. There are a few counts of this clonotype. The target antigen is unknown. Germline V CDR1 and CDR2: MGHDK, SYGVNS. This CDR3 region has 11 residues. V was pared by 8 bases and J by 9 bases, with 11 bases between.

Sequencing was performed on whole blood, taken in connection with sensitization to the hapten diphenylcyclopropenone (DPC). This sequence was found in a man aged 35 to 55 with alopecia areata. Some clones in this sample may be carry-over from other donors' samples. This rearrangement joins TRBV25-1 to TRBJ2-4; unclear D gene. The CDR3 nucleotides read TGTGCCAGCGGCAAACAAGGCATTCAGTACTTC. This codes for CASGKQGIQYF.